These 3 T cell receptor beta chains were all obtained from the same sample, sequenced in a study of OX40 agonist ivuxolimab in advanced cancers. Repertoires were generated with immunoSEQ multiplex PCR, while TCRdb's copy carries only in-frame clones and drops some. The sample lists about 45,000 clones, approximately 80% occurring once. The specimen was CD4+ or CD8+ T cells sorted from blood, collected in a trial of the OX40 agonist ivuxolimab. The receptor source for this set is an adult with an advanced solid tumor such as melanoma, head and neck, liver or kidney cancer.

V and J are TRBV27 and TRBJ2-7; D is possibly TRBD1 (6 bases). The CDR3 has 14 residues. V lost 5 bases, J lost 2 bases, and 13 bases lay in between. Germline assignment: CDR1 MNHEY and CDR2 SMNVEV (reference sequence). DNA of the CDR3: TGTGCCAGCAGTATCAGGACAGCAACCTACGAGCAGTACTTC. This gives the protein CASSIRTATYEQYF.

The chain carries TRBV19 and TRBJ2-1; TRBD2 is a possible D gene (7 bases). There are 13 residues in the CDR3. Germline V gene lookup returns CDR1 LNHDA and CDR2 SQIVND (reference sequence). Trimming removed 2 bases at V and 14 bases at J, with 16 bases between. The CDR3 region has the DNA TGTGCCAGTAGTATAACCGCGGAGGGGGGGGAGTTCTTC. Its protein product is CASSITAEGGEFF. Combining the CDR3 with reference TRBV19 and TRBJ2-1 gives the whole variable domain DGGITQSPKYLFRKEGQNVTLSCEQNLNHDAMYWYRQDPGQGLRLIYYSQIVNDFQKGDIAEGYSVSREKKESFPLTVTSAQKNPTAFYLCASSITAEGGEFFGPGTRLTVL.

This clone has only a few counts. CDR3 in DNA: TGCGCCAGCAGCTTTGCCGGGACAGGGAACGAGCAGTACTTC. Translating gives CASSFAGTGNEQYF. This chain uses TRBV5-1 with TRBJ2-7, with 9 bases lining up with TRBD1. Germline V lookup: CDR1 SGHRS, CDR2 YFSETQ. This CDR3 spans 14 amino acids. V trimming: 2 bases; J trimming: 5 bases; junction bases outside the gene matches: 5.